The clone carrying this T cell receptor beta chain has a single count. No antigen is known for it. The junction had 11 bases not matched to a gene; V was cut back by 8 bases and J by 6 bases. Germline CDR1 is MNHEY and CDR2 is SVGAGI. The CDR3 loop spans 15 amino acids. The entry originates in a study of Ad26.COV2.S vaccination and SARS-CoV-2 variants. Findings of the study overall: Reports say spike-specific CD8+ and CD4+ T cell responses covered substantial breadth after vaccination.

Treatment defined: approximately 18 received Ad26.COV2.S at low or high dose, single or two shots; 5 received placebo; per-sample allocation not given. Following the first vaccine or placebo injection, samples were taken on day 63. TCRdb's copy holds only in-frame clones and misses some; the assay was immunoSEQ multiplex PCR. The sample includes 250,000 or so clones, roughly 89% of them seen just once. The chain links TRBV6-5 to TRBJ2-7; 12 bases line up with TRBD1. The receptor comes from a person aged 18-65 years who received the Ad26.COV2.S COVID-19 vaccine or a placebo. The sample here was peripheral blood, taken in a trial of Ad26.COV2.S vaccine versus placebo. CDR3 sequence reads: CASLGDRGQDGEQYF. The CDR3 region has the DNA TGTGCCAGCCTCGGGGACAGGGGGCAAGATGGCGAGCAGTACTTC.